Listed below are T cell receptor beta chains from one sample, sequenced in a study of blood T cell repertoires in COVID-19. Clones were sequenced by immunoSEQ multiplex PCR, and TCRdb holds only the in-frame ones, with some missing. Of more than 35,000 clones in the sample, 75% to 85% are singletons; the top ten hold around 25%. The material sequenced was peripheral blood. Receptors originate from a man between 65 and 80 years old with acute or convalescent COVID-19. The CDR3 runs from the conserved cysteine through the conserved F or W. The D gene is left open where the match is weak. Expanded clones are given a class, and other clones once, few, many or no size at all.

TGTGCCAGCAGCCCCGAAGGACAGGGCAATTCACCCCTCCACTTT CASSPEGQGNSPLHF TRBD1 TRBJ1-6 TRBV5-4 NA
TGCGCCAGCAGCCAAGTCCCCCGGGACAGTCTGAACACTGAAGCTTTCTTT CASSQVPRDSLNTEAFF TRBD1 TRBJ1-1 TRBV4-3 NA
TGTGCCAGCAGCGAAGACAGGTTAACAGTGGGAGGCTACACCTTC CASSEDRLTVGGYTF NA TRBJ1-2 TRBV7-9 few
TGTGCCAGCAGCGTTAGCGGGAGGGCCGGGGGGGATACGCAGTATTTT CASSVSGRAGGDTQYF TRBD2 TRBJ2-3 TRBV9 NA
TGTGCCAGCTCACCACAAGGGGTGGAAACAGGCCTTACCCAGCATTTT CASSPQGVETGLTQHF NA TRBJ1-5 TRBV18 NA
TGCGCCAGCAGGCGGGACAGGGGAGACACTGAAGCTTTCTTT CASRRDRGDTEAFF TRBD1 TRBJ1-1 TRBV10-1 NA
TGTGCCAGTAGTTCGACAGGGGCCGCGAACACCGGGGAGCTGTTTTTT CASSSTGAANTGELFF TRBD1 TRBJ2-2 TRBV19 NA
TGTGCCATCAGAGAGACAGGGGTGGGTGAAAAACTGTTTTTT CAIRETGVGEKLFF TRBD1 TRBJ1-4 TRBV10-3 NA
TGTGCCAGCAGTGAAAACAGGCTCTCTGGAAACACCATATATTTT CASSENRLSGNTIYF NA TRBJ1-3 TRBV25-1 once
TGTGCCAGCCTCAAACCTTCGGGAGGCTACACCTTC CASLKPSGGYTF NA TRBJ1-2 TRBV7-9 NA
TGTGCCAGCAGTTTTGGTCAGGCAGATACGCAGTATTTT CASSFGQADTQYF NA TRBJ2-3 TRBV27 NA
TGTGCCAGCTCACCGGTGGAGGGACAGGGAACTGTGAGGGGCTACACCTTC CASSPVEGQGTVRGYTF TRBD1 TRBJ1-2 TRBV18 NA
TGTGCCAGCTCACCAGGACAGGGTTTGTCACCCCTCCACTTT CASSPGQGLSPLHF TRBD1 TRBJ1-6 TRBV18 NA
TGTGCCAGCAGACAGGACACCTCATCACGGGCCCAGCATTTT CASRQDTSSRAQHF NA TRBJ1-5 TRBV6-6 NA
TGTGCCAGCAGTTTAGCGGGACTTCCTCCTTGGATCCCACCCTACGAGCAGTACTTC CASSLAGLPPWIPPYEQYF NA TRBJ2-7 TRBV28 NA
TGTGCCAGCAGCCCCCGCTTAGCTAGCGGGGGCACAGATACGCAGTATTTT CASSPRLASGGTDTQYF TRBD2 TRBJ2-3 TRBV5-5 NA
TGTGCCAGCTCAACAGGGGATCGGGGTTCACCCCTCCACTTT CASSTGDRGSPLHF TRBD1 TRBJ1-6 TRBV6-6 NA
TGCGCCAGCAGCCCATCCTCTGGAGTGGGCACTGAAGCTTTCTTT CASSPSSGVGTEAFF NA TRBJ1-1 TRBV5-1 NA
TGTGCCAGCAGCCGGAAGAGGGTTACGGAGACCCAGTACTTC CASSRKRVTETQYF NA TRBJ2-5 TRBV21-1 NA
TGTGCCAGTTCGTGGGGGGAGGAAGAGACCCAGTACTTC CASSWGEEETQYF NA TRBJ2-5 TRBV2 few
TGTGCCAGCAGCAAACTCTGCGGAGGGGCCTGCTCCTACAATGAGCAGTTCTTC CASSKLCGGACSYNEQFF NA TRBJ2-1 TRBV21-1 NA
TGTGCCAGTAGCCAACAGGGACCTTATGGCTACACCTTC CASSQQGPYGYTF NA TRBJ1-2 TRBV19 NA
TGTGCCAGCAGCCCAGTAAGAGCGGGAGGGCCGGTGCAGTACTTC CASSPVRAGGPVQYF TRBD2 TRBJ2-7 TRBV7-2 NA
TGTGCCAGCTCGACTAGCTCCTACTACGAGCAGTACTTC CASSTSSYYEQYF TRBD2 TRBJ2-7 TRBV28 NA
TGTGCCAGCAGTTTAAGGTCCCGGAGCCCCCCCTACAATGAGCAGTTCTTC CASSLRSRSPPYNEQFF NA TRBJ2-1 TRBV27 once
TGCGCCAGCAGCTCGACCCGGGGAAATCCTATCTACGAGCAGTACTTC CASSSTRGNPIYEQYF NA TRBJ2-7 TRBV5-1 NA
TGTGCCAGCAGCCAGCAGGGACTAGCGGCCTCGAACACCGGGGAGCTGTTTTTT CASSQQGLAASNTGELFF TRBD2 TRBJ2-2 TRBV9 NA
TGTGCCAGCAGTTTACCTAGCGGGAGTAGGAACACCGGGGAGCTGTTTTTT CASSLPSGSRNTGELFF TRBD2 TRBJ2-2 TRBV27 NA
TGTGCCAGCAGCCCTACAGGGTCTAATTCACCCCTCCACTTT CASSPTGSNSPLHF NA TRBJ1-6 TRBV7-2 NA
TGTGCCAGCGAAACAGGGCCCAATCAGCCCCAGCATTTT CASETGPNQPQHF NA TRBJ1-5 TRBV6-5 NA
TGCAGCGTTGAAGTGGCGGGTACAGCTTTCTTT CSVEVAGTAFF NA TRBJ1-1 TRBV29-1 few
TGTGCCAGCAGTTTGGGGACTAGCAGCCACAGCACAGATACGCAGTATTTT CASSLGTSSHSTDTQYF TRBD2 TRBJ2-3 TRBV6-2/TRBV6-3 once
TGTGCCAGCAGTTTGCTTTGGGGACAGGACTCAGATACGCAGTATTTT CASSLLWGQDSDTQYF TRBD1 TRBJ2-3 TRBV27 NA
TGTGCCAGCAGCCCTGACAGCTCCATTTGGTACGAGCAGTACTTC CASSPDSSIWYEQYF NA TRBJ2-7 TRBV5-4 NA
TGTGCCATCATTCAACAGGGCGGCACTGAAGCTTTCTTT CAIIQQGGTEAFF NA TRBJ1-1 TRBV10-3 NA
TGTGCCAGCAGTTTCCCTCTAGCGGGAGGGGTGGATTGGGTCTTC CASSFPLAGGVDWVF TRBD2 TRBJ2-1 TRBV28 few
TGTGCCAGCAGTTTGGAGGGTTACGAGCAGTACTTC CASSLEGYEQYF NA TRBJ2-7 TRBV28 NA
TGTGCTAGCAGCTTAGGTTCGGGTGGCCAAGAGACCCAGTACTTC CASSLGSGGQETQYF NA TRBJ2-5 TRBV7-7 NA
TGTGCCAGCAGCCTCAGGACCGGGAGCTCCTACGAGCAGTACTTC CASSLRTGSSYEQYF NA TRBJ2-7 TRBV9 NA
TGCGCCAGCAGCTCGGACAGGGGAGTGGCAGATACGCAGTATTTT CASSSDRGVADTQYF TRBD1 TRBJ2-3 TRBV5-1 NA
TGTGCCAGCATTGCAGGGTTCCATCAGCCCCAGCATTTT CASIAGFHQPQHF NA TRBJ1-5 TRBV28 few